This paragraph reports one T cell receptor beta chain. Its antigen remains unknown. The sample is drawn from a study of Ad26.COV2.S vaccination and SARS-CoV-2 variants. Findings of the study overall: Individuals receiving vaccine had higher spike-specific TCR breadth than placebo recipients did. The authors reported substantial breadth in spike-specific CD8+ and CD4+ T cell responses after vaccination. From the TCR breadth and depth analyses, total T cell responses may have been underestimated.

The assay was immunoSEQ multiplex PCR, and TCRdb's table has in-frame clones only and misses some. The sample holds more than 150,000 clones, 70% to 90% seen once. The CDR3 sequence is 16 residues long. Germline V gene lookup returns CDR1 GTSNPN and CDR2 SVGIG (reference sequence). V gave up 3 bases and J gave up 3 bases, with 21 bases separating them. V and J are TRBV30 and TRBJ2-7; D may be TRBD1 (5 bases). The sample here was peripheral blood, taken after recovery from COVID-19. This receptor was taken from a human donor who had recovered from COVID-19. In DNA, the CDR3 is TGTGCCTGGAGCGGAGATAGGGGTAAGAGTCTCTACGAGCAGTACTTC. This gives the protein CAWSGDRGKSLYEQYF.